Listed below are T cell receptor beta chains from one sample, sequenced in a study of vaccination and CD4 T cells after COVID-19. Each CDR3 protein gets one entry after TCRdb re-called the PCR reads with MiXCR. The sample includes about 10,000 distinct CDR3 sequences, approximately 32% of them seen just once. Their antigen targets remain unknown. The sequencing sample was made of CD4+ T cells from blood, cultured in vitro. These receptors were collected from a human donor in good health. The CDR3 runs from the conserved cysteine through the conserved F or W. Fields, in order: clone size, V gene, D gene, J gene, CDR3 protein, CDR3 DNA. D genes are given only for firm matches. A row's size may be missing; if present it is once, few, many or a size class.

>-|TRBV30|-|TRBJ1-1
CAWSVGGRNTEAFF
TGTGCCTGGAGTGTAGGCGGCCGGAACACTGAAGCTTTCTTT
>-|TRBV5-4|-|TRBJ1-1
CASSLAPTDIEAFF
TGTGCCAGCAGCTTGGCCCCGACAGATATTGAAGCTTTCTTT
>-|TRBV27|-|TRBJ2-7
CASSLIRPSPEQYF
TGTGCCAGCAGTTTGATTAGGCCATCCCCCGAGCAGTACTTC
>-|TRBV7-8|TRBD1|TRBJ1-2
CASSPERGHGYTF
TGTGCCAGCAGCCCCGAGAGGGGGCATGGCTACACCTTC
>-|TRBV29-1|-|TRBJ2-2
CSVGVGNTGELFF
TGCAGCGTTGGGGTCGGTAACACCGGGGAGCTGTTTTTT
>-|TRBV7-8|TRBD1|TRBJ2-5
CASRNRGRPETQYF
TGTGCCAGCAGAAACAGGGGGCGCCCGGAGACCCAGTACTTC
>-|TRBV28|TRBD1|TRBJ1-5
CASSSHQGAVEGAQHF
TGTGCCAGCAGTTCTCACCAGGGGGCAGTCGAAGGGGCCCAGCATTTT
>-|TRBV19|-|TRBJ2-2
CASKNPEHTGELFF
TGTGCCAGTAAAAACCCTGAACACACCGGGGAGCTGTTTTTT
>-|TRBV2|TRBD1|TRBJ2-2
CARGGQGLNTGELFF
TGTGCCAGAGGGGGACAGGGGTTGAACACCGGGGAGCTGTTTTTT
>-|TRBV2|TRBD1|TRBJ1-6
CASSWDRENSPLHF
TGTGCCAGCAGTTGGGACAGGGAGAATTCACCCCTCCACTTT
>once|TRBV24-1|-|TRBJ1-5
CVTSYSNQPQHF
TGTGTCACCAGTTATAGCAATCAGCCCCAGCATTTT
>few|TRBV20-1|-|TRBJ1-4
CSAGTSGDEKLFF
TGCAGTGCTGGGACTTCGGGGGATGAAAAACTGTTTTTT
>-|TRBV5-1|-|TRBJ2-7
CASSLGGLAKRYEQYF
TGCGCCAGCAGCTTGGGCGGCCTAGCGAAAAGGTACGAGCAGTACTTC
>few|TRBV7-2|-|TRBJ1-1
CASSVGPANTEAFF
TGTGCCAGCAGCGTGGGACCGGCGAACACTGAAGCTTTCTTT
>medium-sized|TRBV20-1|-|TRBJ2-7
CSASRQGDYYEQYF
TGCAGTGCTAGCAGGCAGGGGGACTACTACGAGCAGTACTTC
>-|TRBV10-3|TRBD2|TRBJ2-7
CAIRGQPGLAGVEQYF
TGTGCCATCAGGGGACAGCCGGGACTAGCGGGAGTGGAGCAGTACTTC
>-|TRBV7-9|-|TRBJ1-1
CASSNTGNTEAFF
TGTGCCAGCAGCAATACAGGGAACACTGAAGCTTTCTTT
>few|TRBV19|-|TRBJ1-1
CASSDGPGTEAFF
TGTGCCAGTAGTGACGGACCAGGGACTGAAGCTTTCTTT
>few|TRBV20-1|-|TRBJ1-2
CSARGLGRDYGYTF
TGCAGTGCTAGAGGCCTCGGAAGAGACTATGGCTACACCTTC
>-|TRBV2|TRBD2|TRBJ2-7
CASRTSGRLGEQYF
TGTGCCAGCAGGACTAGCGGGAGATTGGGGGAGCAGTACTTC
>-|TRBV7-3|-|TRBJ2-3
CASSSTSTDTQYF
TGTGCCAGCAGCTCAACTAGCACAGATACGCAGTATTTT
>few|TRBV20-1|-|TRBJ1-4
CSHGATNEKLFF
TGCAGCCACGGAGCAACTAATGAAAAACTGTTTTTT
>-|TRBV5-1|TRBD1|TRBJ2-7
CASSNTGVPYEQYF
TGCGCCAGCAGCAATACAGGGGTTCCCTACGAGCAGTACTTC
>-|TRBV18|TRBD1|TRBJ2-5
CASSPVGQGGETQYF
TGTGCCAGCTCACCGGTGGGACAGGGCGGCGAGACCCAGTACTTC
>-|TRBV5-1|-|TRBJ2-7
CASSSEAGGGGSYEQYF
TGCGCCAGCAGCTCGGAGGCTGGGGGGGGCGGGAGTTACGAGCAGTACTTC
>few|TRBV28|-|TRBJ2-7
CASSLWTGRSSYEQYF
TGTGCCAGCAGTTTATGGACAGGGAGGAGCTCCTACGAGCAGTACTTC
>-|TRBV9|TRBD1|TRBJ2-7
CASSFDRGEQYF
TGTGCCAGCAGCTTCGACAGGGGCGAGCAGTACTTC
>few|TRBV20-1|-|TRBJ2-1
CSDSRVPGPSHNEQFF
TGCAGTGATTCCCGAGTTCCGGGCCCATCCCACAATGAGCAGTTCTTC
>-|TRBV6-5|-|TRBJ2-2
CASSYSALPPPNTGELFF
TGTGCCAGCAGTTACTCCGCACTACCCCCTCCGAACACCGGGGAGCTGTTTTTT
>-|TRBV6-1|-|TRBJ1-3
CASSLGSSGNTIYF
TGTGCCAGCAGTCTAGGGAGCTCTGGAAACACCATATATTTT
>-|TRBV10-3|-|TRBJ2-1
CAIREGDSPISEQFF
TGTGCCATTAGAGAAGGGGACTCACCTATCAGTGAGCAGTTCTTC
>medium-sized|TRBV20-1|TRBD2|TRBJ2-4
CSALAVVENIQYF
TGCAGTGCGCTAGCGGTGGTCGAAAACATTCAGTACTTC
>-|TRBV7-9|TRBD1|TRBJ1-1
CASSLAGQGDEAFF
TGCGCCAGCAGCTTGGCGGGACAGGGTGATGAAGCTTTCTTT
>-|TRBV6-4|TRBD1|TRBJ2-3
CASRDGTGATQYF
TGTGCCAGCCGCGACGGGACAGGGGCCACGCAGTATTTT
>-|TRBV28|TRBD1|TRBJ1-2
CASRAQGAERDYGYTF
TGTGCCAGCAGGGCCCAGGGGGCTGAGAGAGACTATGGCTACACCTTC
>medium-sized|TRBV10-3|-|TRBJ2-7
CAITDSYEQYF
TGTGCCATCACCGACAGTTACGAGCAGTACTTC
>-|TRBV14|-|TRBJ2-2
CASSQRRVHTGELFF
TGTGCCAGCAGCCAACGTAGGGTGCACACCGGGGAGCTGTTTTTT
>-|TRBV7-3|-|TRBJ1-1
CASSFGGLNTEAFF
TGTGCCAGCAGCTTTGGGGGCCTGAACACTGAAGCTTTCTTT
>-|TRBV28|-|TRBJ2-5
CASSSTNPRTKGRETQYF
TGTGCCAGCAGTTCAACTAATCCTAGGACGAAGGGAAGAGAGACCCAGTACTTC
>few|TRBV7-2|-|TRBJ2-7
CASSPSGVYGGLRSYEQYF
TGTGCCAGCAGCCCGAGCGGCGTATATGGCGGCCTAAGATCCTACGAGCAGTACTTC
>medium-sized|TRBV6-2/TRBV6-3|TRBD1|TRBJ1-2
CASSSGTVGYTF
TGTGCCAGCAGTTCCGGGACAGTCGGCTACACCTTC
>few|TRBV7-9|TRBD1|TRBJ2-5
CASSLSGQGKETQYF
TGTGCCAGCAGCTTATCAGGACAGGGGAAAGAGACCCAGTACTTC
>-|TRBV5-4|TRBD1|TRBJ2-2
CASKRGRDNTGELFF
TGTGCCAGCAAGAGGGGGCGCGACAACACCGGGGAGCTGTTTTTT
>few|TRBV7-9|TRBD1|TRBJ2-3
CASSLGTGRYGTQYF
TGTGCCAGCAGCTTGGGGACAGGCCGGTATGGTACGCAGTATTTT
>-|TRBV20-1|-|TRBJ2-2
CSASHGRNTGELFF
TGCAGTGCTAGCCACGGGAGAAACACCGGGGAGCTGTTTTTT
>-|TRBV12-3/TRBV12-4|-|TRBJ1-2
CASSTLGSRGVGYTF
TGTGCCAGCAGTACCCTCGGGAGCCGGGGAGTCGGCTACACCTTC
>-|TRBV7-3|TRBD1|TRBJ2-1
CASSLTRDSSYNEQFF
TGTGCCAGCAGCTTAACCCGGGACAGTTCCTACAATGAGCAGTTCTTC
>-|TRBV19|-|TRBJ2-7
CASSARRHEQYF
TGTGCCAGTAGCGCGCGGAGGCACGAGCAGTACTTC
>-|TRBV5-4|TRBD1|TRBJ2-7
CASSFPGQGLGEQYF
TGTGCCAGCAGCTTTCCGGGACAGGGCTTAGGCGAGCAGTACTTC
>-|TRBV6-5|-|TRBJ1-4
CASSYSQGTNEKLFF
TGTGCCAGCAGTTACTCCCAGGGGACTAATGAAAAACTGTTTTTT
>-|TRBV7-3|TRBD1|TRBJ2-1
CASSSLNPWTGQNEQFF
TGTGCCAGCAGCTCCCTAAATCCCTGGACAGGACAAAATGAGCAGTTCTTC
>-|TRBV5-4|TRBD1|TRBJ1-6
CASSLATGVTPLHF
TGTGCCAGCAGCTTGGCCACAGGGGTAACACCCCTCCACTTT
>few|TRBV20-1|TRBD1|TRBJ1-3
CSAGAEQGTGNTIYF
TGCAGTGCTGGCGCGGAACAGGGGACTGGAAACACCATATATTTT
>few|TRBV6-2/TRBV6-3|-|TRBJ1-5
CASSYSGSWGSGAQHF
TGTGCCAGCAGTTACTCGGGCAGCTGGGGGTCAGGGGCCCAGCATTTT
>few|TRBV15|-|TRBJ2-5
CATSRGPQRNQETQYF
TGTGCCACCAGCAGAGGTCCGCAGCGGAACCAAGAGACCCAGTACTTC
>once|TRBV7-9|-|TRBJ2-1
CASQEQSSYNEQFF
TGTGCCAGCCAAGAACAGAGCTCCTACAATGAGCAGTTCTTC
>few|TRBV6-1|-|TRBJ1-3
CASRTVDASSGNTIYF
TGTGCCAGCAGGACCGTGGACGCCAGCTCTGGAAACACCATATATTTT
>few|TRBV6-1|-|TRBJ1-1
CASKRQGLNTEAFF
TGTGCCAGCAAAAGGCAGGGGTTGAACACTGAAGCTTTCTTT